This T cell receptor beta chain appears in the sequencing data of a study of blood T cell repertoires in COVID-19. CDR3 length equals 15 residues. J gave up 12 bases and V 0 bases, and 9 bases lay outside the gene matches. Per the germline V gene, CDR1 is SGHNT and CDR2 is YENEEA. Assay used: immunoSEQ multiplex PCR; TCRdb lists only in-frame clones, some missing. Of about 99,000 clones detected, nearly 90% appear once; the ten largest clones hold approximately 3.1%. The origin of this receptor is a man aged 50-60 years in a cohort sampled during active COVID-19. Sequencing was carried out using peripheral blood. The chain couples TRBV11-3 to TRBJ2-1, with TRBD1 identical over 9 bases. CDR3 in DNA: TGTGCCAGCAGCTTAGAGACAGGGGGGCTTAGCTTGCAGTTCTTC. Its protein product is CASSLETGGLSLQFF.